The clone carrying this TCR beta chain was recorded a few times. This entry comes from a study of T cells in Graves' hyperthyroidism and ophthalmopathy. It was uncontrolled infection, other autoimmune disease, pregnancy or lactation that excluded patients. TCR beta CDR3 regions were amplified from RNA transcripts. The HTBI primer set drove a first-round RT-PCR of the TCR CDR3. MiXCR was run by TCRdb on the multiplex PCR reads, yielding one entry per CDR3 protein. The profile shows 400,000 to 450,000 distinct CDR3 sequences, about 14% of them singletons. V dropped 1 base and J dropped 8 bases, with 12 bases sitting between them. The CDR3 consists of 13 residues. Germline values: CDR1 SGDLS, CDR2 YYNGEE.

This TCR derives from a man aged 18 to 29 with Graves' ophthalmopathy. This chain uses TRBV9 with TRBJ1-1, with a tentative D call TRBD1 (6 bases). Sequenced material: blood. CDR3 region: CASSVSSQGEAFF. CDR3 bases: TGTGCCAGCAGCGTATCCAGTCAGGGGGAAGCTTTCTTT.